The sequence of this TCR beta chain was determined in a study of control samples from healthy donors and cancer patients. Germline trimming cut 0 bases from V and 0 bases from J; bases unmatched to any gene: 3. Germline V gene lookup returns CDR1 SGHRS and CDR2 YFSETQ. CDR3 size: 16 residues. Assay: immunoSEQ multiplex PCR; the TCRdb copy retains only in-frame clones and omits some. Of 150,000 or so clones detected, almost 90% appear once; the ten largest clones hold 1.7%. V is TRBV5-1 and J is TRBJ2-5; 9 nucleotides align to TRBD2. This TCR derives from a man aged 18-30 years in good health. The sequenced sample consisted of blood. CDR3 amino acids: CASSLARTSDQETQYF. CDR3 sequence (DNA): TGCGCCAGCAGCTTGGCGCGGACTAGCGACCAAGAGACCCAGTACTTC.